Described below is a single TCR beta chain sequence and its context. Which antigen it targets is not known. The input lacks base qualities; no much larger clone sits a single base away. Trimming takes 5 bases from V and 6 bases from J, and the germline ends sit 22 bases apart. The CDR3, cysteine through phenylalanine, is 16 amino acids long. CDR3 DNA only is kept here, 48 bases in frame from base 1. The CDR1 and CDR2 encoded by the germline V gene are SGHTA and FQGTGA. The immunoSEQ Assay, a bias-controlled multiplex PCR, was used to amplify TCRbeta CDR3 regions from genomic DNA. The study's own analysis went as follows. The number of nucleated cells in each sample was estimated from the amplification of reference gene primers within the assay. To quantify the absolute abundance of each unique TCRbeta CDR3 rearrangement, sequence reads were collapsed and filtered. For each sample, productive Simpson clonality was calculated as the square root of Simpson's diversity index across productive rearrangements. TCRdb took this table from immuneACCESS and kept in-frame rearrangements with V and J called. Such tables lack part of the clones; where checked against another copy, unresolved V genes explain under half of the gap, and the rest is unexplained. That table is the source of V, J and clone size, and D and trimming were worked out from the DNA. The sample yields 150,000 to 200,000 clones; approximately 78% were counted once. 11% of the sample is taken by the ten largest.

Each collaborating institution followed its own protocols to collect whole blood in K2EDTA tubes. For TCRbeta analysis, collaborator samples were shipped as frozen whole blood, as isolated PBMCs, or as DNA extracted from either sample type. These data come from a study of blood T cell repertoires in COVID-19 (dated by TCRdb to 2020 to 2021). For the wider study: Samples from collaborators originated in the United States, Italy and Spain and spanned both the acute and convalescent phases of COVID-19. Where available, HLA class I and class II types were taken from metadata supplied by the sample provider and were not determined by assay-based typing. Nearly every sample came with metadata listing a de-identified subject ID, COVID-19 status, age in years and sex. Samples were obtained from the ongoing ImmuneRACE study (first 160 participants) and from about 1,300 subjects provided by 6 global collaborators. Deeply sampled blood TCRbeta repertoires from subjects exposed to, actively infected with, or recovered from COVID-19 were included in the dataset. The repertoires were made available in a free public database intended to serve as a resource for research on the immune response to SARS-CoV-2. The material from the prospective study consisted of cDNA or gDNA derived from T cells, B-cell-depleted T cells, or PBMCs. The paper as a whole reports these results and caveats: Clinical and demographic metadata were provided uncurated, with the amount varying by source and participant.

The TCR sequence derives from a human donor in a cohort sampled during active COVID-19. The sequenced sample was peripheral blood. The chain is assembled from TRBV7-3 and TRBJ1-2; the D gene cannot be resolved reliably. The DNA reads TGTGCCAGCAGCCCAGCGGGCCGGCCGGGTTTGGATGGCTACACCTTC. This codes for CASSPAGRPGLDGYTF.